These 4 T cell receptor beta chains were all obtained from the same sample, sequenced in a study of cytotoxic CD8 clonotypes in ibrutinib-treated CLL. Measured with immunoSEQ multiplex PCR; TCRdb has only the in-frame clones, and not every one. The data contain around 310,000 clones, just under 80% of them singletons. The sequences come from PBMCs, collected before ibrutinib treatment. The source of these receptors is a human donor with chronic lymphocytic leukemia.

This sequence joins TRBV2 and TRBJ2-1; D not certain. This CDR3 region has 15 residues. Looked up from germline, CDR1 is SNHLY and CDR2 is FYNNEI. The germline V and J ends were trimmed by 4 bases and 6 bases, with 16 bases remaining between them. The CDR3 nucleotides read TGTGCCAGCAGTGCCCCGGGTTTAGTAGGCAATGAGCAGTTCTTC. It is translated as CASSAPGLVGNEQFF.

This clone was seen once. The chain joins TRBV18 to TRBJ2-5; TRBD2 agrees at 7 bases. This CDR3 is built from 14 residues. Per the germline V gene, CDR1 is KGHSH and CDR2 is LQKENI. Trimming removed 1 base from V and 2 bases from J; junction bases left unmatched: 1. The CDR3 is CASSPQGLQETQYF. DNA for the CDR3: TGTGCCAGCTCACCACAGGGACTACAAGAGACCCAGTACTTC. Combining the CDR3 with reference TRBV18 and TRBJ2-5 gives the whole variable domain NAGVMQNPRHLVRRRGQEARLRCSPMKGHSHVYWYRQLPEEGLKFMVYLQKENIIDESGMPKERFSAEFPKEGPSILRIQQVVRGDSAAYFCASSPQGLQETQYFGPGTRLLVL.

V is TRBV7-5 and J is TRBJ2-7; TRBD2, the D gene given by the table, was not confirmed from the DNA. TRBV7-5 is a known pseudogene. This CDR3 has 12 amino acids. In DNA, the CDR3 is TGTGTCAGAAGCTTAATAGAGTACGAGCAGTACTTC. Amino acids: CVRSLIEYEQYF.

The chain couples TRBV6-6 to TRBJ2-2; 10 nucleotides align to TRBD2. From germline, CDR1 is MNHNY and CDR2 SVGAGI (reference sequence). The CDR3 contains 15 residues. The J segment lost 6 bases and the V segment lost 6 bases, leaving 7 bases of the junction unmatched. The CDR3 sequence: CASRGQREGPGELFF. The CDR3 DNA reads TGTGCCAGCAGAGGCCAGCGGGAGGGCCCCGGGGAGCTGTTTTTT.